This T cell receptor (beta chain) comes out of a study of follicular helper T cells after annual influenza vaccination (dated by TCRdb to the late 2010s). About the study as a whole: Blood was collected on days 0, 7 and 28 after each seasonal influenza vaccination. The 2013-2014 samples were cryopreserved, while the 2015 samples were processed right after collection. Multi-year samples were available for six subjects, with four spanning two vaccination seasons and two spanning three seasons. Some subjects were followed across successive annual vaccinations spanning the 2013-2014, 2014-2015 and 2015-2016 seasons to study recall of cTfh clones. One week after vaccination, a second recruited cohort of 12 subjects (Table S1) displayed a similar ICOS+CD38+ cTfh response. The study at large found these results: A recurrent oligoclonal ICOS+CD38+ cTfh response containing tetramer and AIM influenza-specific clonotypes was recalled by successive annual vaccinations. Because only roughly 9.5-20% of the analyzed cells gave productive TCRB sequences, there was no way to sample rare clonotypes. Day 7 ICOS+CD38+ clones were most often found later in ICOS-CD38- cTfh, suggesting that subset may serve as a memory reservoir. ICOS+CD38+ cTfh clonality correlated with the frequency of that population, and its change correlated with the change in circulating plasmablast frequency.

CDR1 and CDR2 are read off the germline V gene (reference sequence) as LNHDA and SQIVND. V is reduced by 6 bases and J by 0 bases, leaving a spacing of 15 bases between them. The CDR3 starts with the cysteine, ends with the phenylalanine, and has 15 residues. The only DNA kept is the CDR3, 45 bases in frame from the first base. Library creation used the immunoSEQ multiplex PCR assay. Adaptive Biotechnologies handled the TCRB amplification, library preparation, sequencing and preliminary bioinformatics at Survey level resolution. TCRB sequencing used multiplex PCR amplification of genomic DNA from sorted cTfh populations. On the authors' methods: Clonality was calculated in R as 1 minus normalized Shannon entropy, and the Gini index was computed with the R package ineq. Overlap score was the summed counts of shared sequences divided by total counts of all sequences in both compared samples. Significance of shared clonotypes was assessed by Fisher's exact test, with a theoretical repertoire of 10^7 TCRB sequences assumed. TCRdb provides this immuneACCESS table in a form limited to in-frame rearrangements. Some clones are lacking; in checked studies, under half of them reflect an unresolved V gene, and why the rest are absent is not known. That table gives V, J and clone size, and the DNA gave D and trimming. In all, the sample holds more than 4,000 clones, and 83% of those were seen once. The top ten hold approximately 1.2% of the sample.

The time point label for this specimen denotes: 2015-2016 season, 7 days after influenza vaccination. Adults received seasonal inactivated influenza vaccine (Fluvarix), and TCRB sequencing tracked sorted blood CD4 subsets before and after vaccination. Subjects were considered eligible if community-dwelling and if influenza vaccine had not been received in the prior 6 months. Exclusions included influenza vaccine contraindications, substance abuse, HIV/AIDS, active malignancy, immunomodulatory medication and active illness such as respiratory infection. At each time point, somewhere between roughly 35 and 110 mL of blood was taken. Circulating Tfh were defined as non-naive CD4+CXCR5+PD-1+ cells and sorted into ICOS+CD38+ and ICOS-CD38- fractions. Either Ficoll-Paque PLUS or SepMate separation was used to isolate PBMC. Before DNA extraction, cell subsets were sorted from PBMC on a BD FACS Aria. Note on this clone: The target of this receptor is not known. No quality values exist for individual bases; no much larger clone is one base distant.

The rearranged segments are TRBV19 and TRBJ2-7; TRBD1 is perhaps the D gene, given 6 matching bases. The material sequenced was CXCR5+ CD38- circulating T follicular helper cells from blood, taken 7 days after influenza vaccination. Explained via the paper, the cell subset or site label denotes: circulating Tfh, non-naive CD4+CXCR5+PD-1+ (ICOS+CD38+ or ICOS-CD38-). The sequence was obtained from an adult who received the influenza vaccine. The DNA is as follows: TGTGCCAGTAGATACTCACAGGGACCCTCCTACGAGCAGTACTTC. The translation is CASRYSQGPSYEQYF.